Listed below are T cell receptor beta chains from one sample, sequenced in a study of T cells in localized non-small cell lung cancer. Assay: immunoSEQ multiplex PCR; the TCRdb copy retains only in-frame clones and omits some. Of about 24,000 clones in the sample, approximately 83% were seen once. The material sequenced was PBMCs, taken before any cancer treatment. Receptors originate from a man aged 35 to 69 with stage II lung adenocarcinoma. Both conserved end residues are part of each CDR3.

v_call cdr3_aa
TRBV6-6 CAINRQYSTDTQYF
TRBV6-6 CASSPRVQETQYF
TRBV7-9 CASSSWPSGQGAGANVLTF
TRBV4-1 CASSQDGLPNEQFF
TRBV6-5 CASSYSLGNTGNTIYF
TRBV7-8 CASSLASGPYNQPQHF
TRBV5-1 CASSLAGAGYNEQFF
TRBV30 CAWTRTGPSYSGANVLTF
TRBV11-3 CASSLGGNGDTQYF
TRBV7-9 CASSRDSLAKNIQYF
TRBV18 CASSSNTGELFF
TRBV2 CASSETSYGYTF
TRBV6-1 CASNRDNVGQPQHF
TRBV19 CASIRQGGTGELFF
TRBV27 CASSLRLGVSGNTIYF
TRBV7-2 CASSLVGDRGSYEQYF
TRBV5-4 CASSLEVGSYEQYF
TRBV5-1 CASSEGPQGYGYTF
TRBV6-4 CASSQTFGDGTPDTQYF
TRBV2 CASSEGPYNSPLHF